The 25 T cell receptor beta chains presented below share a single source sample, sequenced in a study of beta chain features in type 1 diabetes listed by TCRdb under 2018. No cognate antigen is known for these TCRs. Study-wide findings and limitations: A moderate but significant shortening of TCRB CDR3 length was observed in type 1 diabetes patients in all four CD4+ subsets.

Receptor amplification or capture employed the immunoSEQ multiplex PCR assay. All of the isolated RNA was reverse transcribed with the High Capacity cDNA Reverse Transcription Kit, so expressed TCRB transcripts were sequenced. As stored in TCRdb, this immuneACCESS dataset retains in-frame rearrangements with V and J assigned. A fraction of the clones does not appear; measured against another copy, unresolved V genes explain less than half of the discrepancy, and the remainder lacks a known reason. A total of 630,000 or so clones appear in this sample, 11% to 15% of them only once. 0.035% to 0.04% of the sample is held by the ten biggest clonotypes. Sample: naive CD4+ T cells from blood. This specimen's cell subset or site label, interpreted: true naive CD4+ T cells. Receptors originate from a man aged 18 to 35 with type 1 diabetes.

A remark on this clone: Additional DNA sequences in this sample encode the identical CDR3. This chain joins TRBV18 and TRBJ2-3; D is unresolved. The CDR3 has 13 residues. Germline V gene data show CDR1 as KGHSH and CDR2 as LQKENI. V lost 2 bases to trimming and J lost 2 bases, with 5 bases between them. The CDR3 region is CASSPGSTDTQYF. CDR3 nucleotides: TGTGCCAGCTCACCAGGGTCCACAGATACGCAGTATTTT. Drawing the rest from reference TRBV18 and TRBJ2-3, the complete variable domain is NAGVMQNPRHLVRRRGQEARLRCSPMKGHSHVYWYRQLPEEGLKFMVYLQKENIIDESGMPKERFSAEFPKEGPSILRIQQVVRGDSAAYFCASSPGSTDTQYFGPGTRLTVL.

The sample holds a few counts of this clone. CDR3 DNA sequence: TGCGCCAGCAGCTTGGCCTTAGCGGGAGGGGTAAGGAATGAGCAGTTCTTC. Its translation: CASSLALAGGVRNEQFF. The chain recombines TRBV5-1 with TRBJ2-1; TRBD2 agrees at 11 bases. V shed 0 bases, J shed 7 bases, and the junction held 9 bases outside the gene matches. CDR1 is SGHRS and CDR2 is YFSETQ in the germline V gene. The CDR3 extends over 17 amino acids.

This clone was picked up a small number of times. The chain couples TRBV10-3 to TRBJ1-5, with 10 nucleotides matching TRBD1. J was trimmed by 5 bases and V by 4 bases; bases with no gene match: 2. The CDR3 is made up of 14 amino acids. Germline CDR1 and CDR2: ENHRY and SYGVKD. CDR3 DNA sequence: TGTGCCATCAGTGCCGGACAGGGGGATCAGCCCCAGCATTTT. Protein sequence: CAISAGQGDQPQHF.

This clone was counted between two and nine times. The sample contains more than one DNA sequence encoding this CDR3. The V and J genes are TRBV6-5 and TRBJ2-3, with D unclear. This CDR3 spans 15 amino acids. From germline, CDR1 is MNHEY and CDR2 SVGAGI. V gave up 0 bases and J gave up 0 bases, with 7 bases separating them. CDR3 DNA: TGTGCCAGCAGTTACTCTCGCCTGAGCACAGATACGCAGTATTTT. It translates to CASSYSRLSTDTQYF.

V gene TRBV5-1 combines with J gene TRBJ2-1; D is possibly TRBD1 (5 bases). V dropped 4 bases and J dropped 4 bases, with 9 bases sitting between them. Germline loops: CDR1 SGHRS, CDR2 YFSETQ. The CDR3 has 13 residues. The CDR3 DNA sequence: TGCGCCAGCAGCGGCGGACAATACAATGAGCAGTTCTTC. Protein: CASSGGQYNEQFF.

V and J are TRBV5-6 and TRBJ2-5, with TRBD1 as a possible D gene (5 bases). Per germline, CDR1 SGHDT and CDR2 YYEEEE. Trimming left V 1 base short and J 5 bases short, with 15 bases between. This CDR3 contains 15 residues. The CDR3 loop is CASSLLRGPKETQYF. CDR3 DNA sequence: TGTGCCAGCAGCTTGTTAAGGGGTCCCAAGGAGACCCAGTACTTC. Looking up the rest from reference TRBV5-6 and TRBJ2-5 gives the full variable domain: DAGVTQSPTHLIKTRGQQVTLRCSPKSGHDTVSWYQQALGQGPQFIFQYYEEEERQRGNFPDRFSGHQFPNYSSELNVNALLLGDSALYLCASSLLRGPKETQYFGPGTRLLVL.

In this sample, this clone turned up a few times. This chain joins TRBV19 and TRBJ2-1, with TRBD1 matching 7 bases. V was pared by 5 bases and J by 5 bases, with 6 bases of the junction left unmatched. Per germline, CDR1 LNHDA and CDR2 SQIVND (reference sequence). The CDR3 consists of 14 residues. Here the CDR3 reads CASSYGTADNEQFF. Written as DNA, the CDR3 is TGTGCCAGTAGTTACGGGACAGCGGACAATGAGCAGTTCTTC.

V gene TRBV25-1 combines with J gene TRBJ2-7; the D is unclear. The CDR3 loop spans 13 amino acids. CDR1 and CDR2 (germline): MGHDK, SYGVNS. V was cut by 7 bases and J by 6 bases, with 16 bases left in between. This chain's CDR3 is CASTKDLSREQYF. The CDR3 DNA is TGTGCCAGCACGAAGGACCTCTCACGCGAGCAGTACTTC.

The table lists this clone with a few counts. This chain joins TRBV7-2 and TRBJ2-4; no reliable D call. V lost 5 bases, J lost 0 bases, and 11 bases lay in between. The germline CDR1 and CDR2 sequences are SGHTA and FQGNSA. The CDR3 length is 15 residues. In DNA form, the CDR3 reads TGTGCCAGCAGCCCCCAAGGGTTAGCCAAAAACATTCAGTACTTC. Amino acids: CASSPQGLAKNIQYF.

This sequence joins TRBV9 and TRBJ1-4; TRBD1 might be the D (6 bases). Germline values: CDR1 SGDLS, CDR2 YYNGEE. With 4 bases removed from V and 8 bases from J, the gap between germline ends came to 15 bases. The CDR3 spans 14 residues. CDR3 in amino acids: CASSTVGAREKLFF. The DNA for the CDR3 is TGTGCCAGCAGCACAGTGGGGGCACGGGAAAAACTGTTTTTT. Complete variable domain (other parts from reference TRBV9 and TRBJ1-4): DSGVTQTPKHLITATGQRVTLRCSPRSGDLSVYWYQQSLDQGLQFLIQYYNGEERAKGNILERFSAQQFPDLHSELNLSSLELGDSALYFCASSTVGAREKLFFGSGTQLSVL.

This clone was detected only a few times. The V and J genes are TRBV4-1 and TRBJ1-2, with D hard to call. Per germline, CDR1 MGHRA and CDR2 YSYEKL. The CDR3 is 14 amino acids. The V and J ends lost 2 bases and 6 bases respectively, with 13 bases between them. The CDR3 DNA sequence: TGCGCCAGCAGCCAACCCGGGAGAATAGATGGCTACACCTTC. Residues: CASSQPGRIDGYTF.

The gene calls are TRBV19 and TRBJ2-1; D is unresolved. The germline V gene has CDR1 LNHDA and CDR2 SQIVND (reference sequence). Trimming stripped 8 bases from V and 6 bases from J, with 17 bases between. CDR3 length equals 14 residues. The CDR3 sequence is CASLPGLKFNEQFF. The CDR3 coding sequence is TGTGCCAGTCTACCGGGCCTTAAGTTCAATGAGCAGTTCTTC. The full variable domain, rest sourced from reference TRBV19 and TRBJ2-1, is DGGITQSPKYLFRKEGQNVTLSCEQNLNHDAMYWYRQDPGQGLRLIYYSQIVNDFQKGDIAEGYSVSREKKESFPLTVTSAQKNPTAFYLCASLPGLKFNEQFFGPGTRLTVL.

The CDR3 DNA reads TGTGCCAGTAGTGGTGCCAGGGGGCTGGAACACTATGGCTACACCTTC. It yields the protein CASSGARGLEHYGYTF. The chain uses TRBV19 and TRBJ1-2, with 8 nucleotides matching TRBD1. CDR1 is LNHDA and CDR2 is SQIVND in the germline V gene (reference sequence). V dropped 5 bases and J dropped 3; count of bases not matched to a gene: 11. The CDR3 runs 16 residues.

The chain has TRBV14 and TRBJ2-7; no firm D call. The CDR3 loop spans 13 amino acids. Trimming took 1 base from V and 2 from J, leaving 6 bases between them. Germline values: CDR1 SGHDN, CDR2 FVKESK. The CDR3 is CASSQVFTYEQYF. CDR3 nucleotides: TGTGCCAGCAGCCAAGTCTTTACCTACGAGCAGTACTTC. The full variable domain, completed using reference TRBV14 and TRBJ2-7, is EAGVTQFPSHSVIEKGQTVTLRCDPISGHDNLYWYRRVMGKEIKFLLHFVKESKQDESGMPNNRFLAERTGGTYSTLKVQPAELEDSGVYFCASSQVFTYEQYFGPGTRLTVT.

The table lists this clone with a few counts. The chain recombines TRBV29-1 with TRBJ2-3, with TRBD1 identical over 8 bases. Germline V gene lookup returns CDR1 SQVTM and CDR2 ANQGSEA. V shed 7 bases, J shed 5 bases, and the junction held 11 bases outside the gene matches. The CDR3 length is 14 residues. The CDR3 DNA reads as TGCAGCGCTCAGTCGACAGGGGTCGAAGATACGCAGTATTTT. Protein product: CSAQSTGVEDTQYF.

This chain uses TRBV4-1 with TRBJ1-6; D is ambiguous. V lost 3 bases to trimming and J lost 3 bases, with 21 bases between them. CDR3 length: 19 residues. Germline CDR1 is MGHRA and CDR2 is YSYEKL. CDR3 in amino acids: CASSQGNRGLGNYNSPLHF. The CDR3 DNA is TGCGCCAGCAGCCAGGGTAACCGCGGTTTGGGAAACTATAATTCACCCCTCCACTTT.

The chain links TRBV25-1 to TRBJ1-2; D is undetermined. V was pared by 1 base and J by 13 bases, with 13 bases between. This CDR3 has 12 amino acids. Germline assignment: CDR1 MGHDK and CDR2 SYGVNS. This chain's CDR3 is CASSELRWSVTF. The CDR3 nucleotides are TGTGCCAGCAGTGAATTGCGGTGGTCCGTCACCTTC.

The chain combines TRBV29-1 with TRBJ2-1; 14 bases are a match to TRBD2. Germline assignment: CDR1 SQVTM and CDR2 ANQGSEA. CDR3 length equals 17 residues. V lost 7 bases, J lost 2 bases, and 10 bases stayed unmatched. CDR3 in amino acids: CSAGGTSGSHTYNEQFF. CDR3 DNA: TGCAGCGCTGGTGGGACTAGCGGGAGTCACACCTACAATGAGCAGTTCTTC.

DNA for the CDR3: TGTGCCAGCAGCGACCATCCCCGCCCCGATGGCTACACCTTC. As protein: CASSDHPRPDGYTF. The chain joins TRBV28 to TRBJ1-2; D unclear. The germline V gene has CDR1 MDHEN and CDR2 SYDVKM. The CDR3 extends over 14 amino acids. V dropped 6 bases and J dropped 6 bases, with 17 bases sitting between them.

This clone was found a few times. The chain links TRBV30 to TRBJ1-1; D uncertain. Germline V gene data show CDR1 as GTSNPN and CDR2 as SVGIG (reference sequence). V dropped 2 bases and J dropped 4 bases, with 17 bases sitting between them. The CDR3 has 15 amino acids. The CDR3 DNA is TGTGCCTGGAGTCCAGGACGTTCGGGTTTCACTGAAGCTTTCTTT. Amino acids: CAWSPGRSGFTEAFF.

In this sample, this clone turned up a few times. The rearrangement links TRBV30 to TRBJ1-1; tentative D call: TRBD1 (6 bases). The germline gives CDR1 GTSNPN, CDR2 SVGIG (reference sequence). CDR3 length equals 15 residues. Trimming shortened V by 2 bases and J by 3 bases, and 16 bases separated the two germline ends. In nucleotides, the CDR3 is TGTGCCTGGAGTCCTACGGTGCAGGGGTACACTGAAGCTTTCTTT. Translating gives CAWSPTVQGYTEAFF.

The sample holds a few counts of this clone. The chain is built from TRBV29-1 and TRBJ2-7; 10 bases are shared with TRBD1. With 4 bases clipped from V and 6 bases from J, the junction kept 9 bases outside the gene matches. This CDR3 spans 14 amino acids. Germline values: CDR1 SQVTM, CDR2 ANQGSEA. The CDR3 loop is CSVVVGTGDSEQYF. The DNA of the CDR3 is TGCAGCGTTGTAGTAGGGACAGGGGACAGCGAGCAGTACTTC.

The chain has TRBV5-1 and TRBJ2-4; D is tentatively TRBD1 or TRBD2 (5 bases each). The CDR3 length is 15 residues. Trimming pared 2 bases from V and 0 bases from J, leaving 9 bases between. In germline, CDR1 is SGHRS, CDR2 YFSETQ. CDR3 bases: TGCGCCAGCAGCTTCTCCGGGACAGCCAAAAACATTCAGTACTTC. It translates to CASSFSGTAKNIQYF.

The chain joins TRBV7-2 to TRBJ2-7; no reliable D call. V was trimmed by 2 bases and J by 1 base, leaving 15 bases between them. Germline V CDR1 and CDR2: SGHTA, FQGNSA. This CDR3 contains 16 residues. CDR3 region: CASSLNTLSYSYEQYF. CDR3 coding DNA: TGTGCCAGCAGCTTAAATACCTTGTCTTATTCCTACGAGCAGTACTTC.

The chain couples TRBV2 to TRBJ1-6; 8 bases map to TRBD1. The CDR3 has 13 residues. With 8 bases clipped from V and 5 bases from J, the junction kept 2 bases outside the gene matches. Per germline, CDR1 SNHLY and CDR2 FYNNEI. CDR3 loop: CASSDRDNSPLHF. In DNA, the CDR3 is TGTGCCAGCTCGGACAGGGATAATTCACCCCTCCACTTT.